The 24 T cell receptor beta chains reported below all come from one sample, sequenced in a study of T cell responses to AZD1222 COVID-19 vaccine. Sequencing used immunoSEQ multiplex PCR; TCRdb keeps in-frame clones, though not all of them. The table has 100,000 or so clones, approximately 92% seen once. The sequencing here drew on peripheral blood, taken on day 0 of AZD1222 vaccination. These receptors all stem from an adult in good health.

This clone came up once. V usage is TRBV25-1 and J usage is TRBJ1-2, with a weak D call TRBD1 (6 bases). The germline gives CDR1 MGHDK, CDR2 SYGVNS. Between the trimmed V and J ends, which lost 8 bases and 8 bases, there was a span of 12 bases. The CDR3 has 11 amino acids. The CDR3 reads CASGTGRGYTF. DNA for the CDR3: TGTGCCAGCGGAACAGGGAGAGGCTACACCTTC.

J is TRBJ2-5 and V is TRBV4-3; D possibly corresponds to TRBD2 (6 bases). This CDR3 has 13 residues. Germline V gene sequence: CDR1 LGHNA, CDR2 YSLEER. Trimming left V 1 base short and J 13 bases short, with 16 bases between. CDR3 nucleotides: TGCGCCAGCAGCCAAGGGGGGGACTCCCCGCGGTACTTC. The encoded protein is CASSQGGDSPRYF.

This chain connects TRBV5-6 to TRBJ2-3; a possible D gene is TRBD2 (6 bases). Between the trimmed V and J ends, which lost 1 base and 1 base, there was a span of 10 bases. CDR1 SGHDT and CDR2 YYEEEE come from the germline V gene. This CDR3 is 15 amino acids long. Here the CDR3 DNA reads TGTGCCAGCAGCTTGTTCCAGCGGGGCACAGATACGCAGTATTTT. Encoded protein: CASSLFQRGTDTQYF.

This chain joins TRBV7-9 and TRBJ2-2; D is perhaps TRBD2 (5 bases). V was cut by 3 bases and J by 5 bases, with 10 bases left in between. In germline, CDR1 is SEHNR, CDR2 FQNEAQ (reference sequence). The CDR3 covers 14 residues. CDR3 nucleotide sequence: TGTGCCAGCAGCTTCGGGGTAGGGACCGGGGAGCTGTTTTTT. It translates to CASSFGVGTGELFF.

The CDR3: CASSPNSASNTEAFF. CDR3 in DNA: TGTGCCAGCTCACCGAACAGCGCGTCGAACACTGAAGCTTTCTTT. The gene calls are TRBV18 and TRBJ1-1; no reliable D call. CDR3 size: 15 residues. The V and J ends lost 3 bases and 1 base respectively, with 12 bases between them. CDR1 is KGHSH, CDR2 LQKENI, per germline.

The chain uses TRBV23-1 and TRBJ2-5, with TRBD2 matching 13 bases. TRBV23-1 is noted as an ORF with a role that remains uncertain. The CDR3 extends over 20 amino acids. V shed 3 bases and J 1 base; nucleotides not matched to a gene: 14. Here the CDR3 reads CASSHPTSPTSGRAQETQYF. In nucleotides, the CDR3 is TGCGCCAGCAGTCACCCTACCTCCCCCACTAGCGGGAGGGCCCAAGAGACCCAGTACTTC.

The CDR3 is CASSSTAGGKTQYF. In DNA form, the CDR3 reads TGTGCCAGCAGCTCCACAGCGGGAGGGAAGACCCAGTACTTC. The chain has TRBV7-3 and TRBJ2-5; 10 bases line up with TRBD2. V lost 4 bases to trimming and J lost 6 bases; unmatched junction nucleotides: 5. CDR1 SGHTA and CDR2 FQGTGA come from the germline V gene. This CDR3 comprises 14 residues.

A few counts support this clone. CDR3 DNA: TGTGCCAGCAGTTTTTCCGAGGCCACTGAAGCTTTCTTT. Translation: CASSFSEATEAFF. V is TRBV27 and J is TRBJ1-1; D call uncertain. With 3 bases removed from V and 4 bases from J, the gap between germline ends came to 9 bases. Germline CDR1 is MNHEY and CDR2 is SMNVEV (reference sequence). The CDR3 totals 13 residues.

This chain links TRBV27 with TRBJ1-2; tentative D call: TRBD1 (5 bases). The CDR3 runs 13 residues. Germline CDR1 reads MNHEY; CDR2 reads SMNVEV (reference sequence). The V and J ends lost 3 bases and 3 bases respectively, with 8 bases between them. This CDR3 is CASSFTGDYGYTF. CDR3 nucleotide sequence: TGTGCCAGCAGTTTCACAGGTGACTATGGCTACACCTTC.

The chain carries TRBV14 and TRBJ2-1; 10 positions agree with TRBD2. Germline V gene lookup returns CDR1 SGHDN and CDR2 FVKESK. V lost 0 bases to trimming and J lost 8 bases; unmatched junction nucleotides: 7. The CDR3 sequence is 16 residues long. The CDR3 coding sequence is TGTGCCAGCAGCCAAGACGCCGGGACTAGCGCCGATGAGCAGTTCTTC. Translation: CASSQDAGTSADEQFF.

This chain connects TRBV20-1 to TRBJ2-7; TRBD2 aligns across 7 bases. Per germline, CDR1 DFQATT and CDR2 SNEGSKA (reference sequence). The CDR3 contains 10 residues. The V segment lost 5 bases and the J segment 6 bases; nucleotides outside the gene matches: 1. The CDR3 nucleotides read TGCAGTGCTGGGGAGGGCGAGCAGTACTTC. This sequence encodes CSAGEGEQYF.

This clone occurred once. In nucleotides, the CDR3 is TGCGCCAGCAGCTTGGAAGGGGGGATCCAAAACATTCAGTACTTC. Amino acid sequence: CASSLEGGIQNIQYF. The chain couples TRBV5-1 to TRBJ2-4, with D possibly being TRBD1 or TRBD2 (6 bases each). The CDR3 totals 15 residues. V lost 0 bases to trimming and J lost 5 bases, with 12 bases between them. From germline, CDR1 is SGHRS and CDR2 YFSETQ.

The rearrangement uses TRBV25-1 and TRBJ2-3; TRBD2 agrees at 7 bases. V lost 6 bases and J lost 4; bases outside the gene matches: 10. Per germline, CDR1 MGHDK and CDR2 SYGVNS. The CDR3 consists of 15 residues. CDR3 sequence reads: CASRARGVRSDTQYF. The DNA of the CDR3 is TGTGCCAGCAGGGCCCGGGGGGTTCGGTCAGATACGCAGTATTTT.

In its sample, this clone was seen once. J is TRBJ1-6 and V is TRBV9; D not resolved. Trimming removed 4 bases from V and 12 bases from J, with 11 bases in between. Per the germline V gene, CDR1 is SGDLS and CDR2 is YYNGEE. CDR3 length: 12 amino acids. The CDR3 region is CASSPKGGPLHF. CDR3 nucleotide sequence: TGTGCCAGCAGCCCGAAAGGAGGACCCCTCCACTTT. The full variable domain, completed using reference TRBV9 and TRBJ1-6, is DSGVTQTPKHLITATGQRVTLRCSPRSGDLSVYWYQQSLDQGLQFLIQYYNGEERAKGNILERFSAQQFPDLHSELNLSSLELGDSALYFCASSPKGGPLHFGNGTRLTVT.

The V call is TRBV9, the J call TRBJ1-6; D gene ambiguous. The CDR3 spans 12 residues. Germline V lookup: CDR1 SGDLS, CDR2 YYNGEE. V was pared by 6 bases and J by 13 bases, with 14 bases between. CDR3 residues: CASNTGSEPLHF. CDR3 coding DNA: TGTGCCAGCAACACGGGTTCAGAGCCCCTCCACTTT.

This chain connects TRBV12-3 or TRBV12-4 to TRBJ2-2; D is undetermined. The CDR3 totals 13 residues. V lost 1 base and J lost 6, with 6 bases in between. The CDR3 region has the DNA TGTGCCAGCAGTTTAGAGGGCGCCGGGGAGCTGTTTTTT. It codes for CASSLEGAGELFF.

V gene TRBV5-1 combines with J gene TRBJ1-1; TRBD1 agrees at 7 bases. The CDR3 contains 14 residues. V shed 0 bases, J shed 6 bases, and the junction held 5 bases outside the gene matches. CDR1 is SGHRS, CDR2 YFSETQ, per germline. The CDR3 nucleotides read TGCGCCAGCAGCTTGGGCCAGGGGGACGCTGAAGCTTTCTTT. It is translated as CASSLGQGDAEAFF.

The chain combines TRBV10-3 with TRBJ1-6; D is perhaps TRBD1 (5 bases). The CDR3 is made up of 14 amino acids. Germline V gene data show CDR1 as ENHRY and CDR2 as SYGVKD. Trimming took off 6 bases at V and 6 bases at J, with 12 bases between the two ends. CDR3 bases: TGTGCCATCAGCGCCGGGACTAGTAATTCACCCCTCCACTTT. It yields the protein CAISAGTSNSPLHF.

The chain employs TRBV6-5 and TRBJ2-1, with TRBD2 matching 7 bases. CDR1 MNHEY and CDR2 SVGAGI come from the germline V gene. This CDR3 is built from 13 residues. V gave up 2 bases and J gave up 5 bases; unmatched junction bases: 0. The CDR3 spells CASSYGGDNEQFF. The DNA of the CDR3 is TGTGCCAGCAGTTACGGGGGGGACAATGAGCAGTTCTTC.

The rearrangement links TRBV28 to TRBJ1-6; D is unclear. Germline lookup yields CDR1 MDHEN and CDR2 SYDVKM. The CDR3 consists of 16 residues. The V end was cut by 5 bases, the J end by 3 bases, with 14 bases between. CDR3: CASSTPGGFYNSPLHF. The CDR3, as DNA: TGTGCCAGCAGTACCCCGGGAGGGTTCTATAATTCACCCCTCCACTTT.

The CDR3 sequence: CASSEVNEQFF. CDR3 in DNA: TGTGCCAGCAGTGAGGTGAATGAGCAGTTCTTC. The chain is built from TRBV25-1 and TRBJ2-1, with D hard to call. This CDR3 has 11 amino acids. Between the trimmed V and J ends, which lost 3 bases and 7 bases, there was a span of 4 bases. Germline CDR1 reads MGHDK; CDR2 reads SYGVNS.

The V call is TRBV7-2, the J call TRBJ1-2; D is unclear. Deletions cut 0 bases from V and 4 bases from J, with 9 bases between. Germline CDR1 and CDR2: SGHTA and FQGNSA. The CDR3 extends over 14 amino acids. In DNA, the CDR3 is TGTGCCAGCAGCTTAGCCCCCGAAATCTATGGCTACACCTTC. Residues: CASSLAPEIYGYTF.

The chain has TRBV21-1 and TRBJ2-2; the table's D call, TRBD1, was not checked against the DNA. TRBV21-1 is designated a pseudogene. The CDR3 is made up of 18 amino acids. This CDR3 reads CASSKQAQGKKTVGELFF. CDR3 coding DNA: TGTGCCAGCAGCAAACAGGCCCAAGGAAAAAAAACGGTCGGGGAGCTGTTTTTT.

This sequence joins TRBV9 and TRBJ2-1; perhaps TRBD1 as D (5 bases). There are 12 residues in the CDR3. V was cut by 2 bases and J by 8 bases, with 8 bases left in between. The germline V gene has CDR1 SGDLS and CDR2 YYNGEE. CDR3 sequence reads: CASSVDRYEQFF. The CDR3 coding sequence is TGTGCCAGCAGCGTCGACAGATATGAGCAGTTCTTC.